Listed below are T cell receptor beta chains from one sample, sequenced in a study of early T cells in non-severe SARS-CoV-2 infection. TCRdb re-called the 5' RACE reads through MiXCR, storing one row per CDR3 protein. The profile shows some 57,000 distinct CDR3 sequences, 7.5% to 9.5% of them singletons. Sequencing used whole blood. The receptor source for this set is an adult who was a healthcare worker with PCR-confirmed SARS-CoV-2 infection or an uninfected control (not recorded which). CDR3s include the opening cysteine and the closing phenylalanine or tryptophan. D genes are given only for firm matches.

CDR3 length,J gene,V gene,D gene,CDR3 protein
15,TRBJ2-2,TRBV7-6,-,CASSLTGPYTGELFF
15,TRBJ1-1,TRBV28,TRBD1,CASSLAAGGNTEAFF
14,TRBJ1-1,TRBV20-1,-,CSARVTPEGTEAFF
18,TRBJ1-5,TRBV20-1,-,CSARDRWGAAGNNQPQHF
19,TRBJ2-1,TRBV28,TRBD2,CASTRGLAGPESSYNEQFF
15,TRBJ1-6,TRBV28,TRBD1,CASSFGGTADFPLHF
14,TRBJ2-1,TRBV27,-,CASSLNPSVYEQFF
13,TRBJ1-4,TRBV27,-,CASSGELGEKLFF
13,TRBJ2-3,TRBV6-2/TRBV6-3,-,CASRWGGTDTQYF
14,TRBJ2-3,TRBV28,TRBD1,CASSNRGLTDTQYF
14,TRBJ2-1,TRBV5-4,TRBD2,CASNSKREVNEQFF
16,TRBJ2-1,TRBV11-2,TRBD2,CASSPLLAGGNNEQFF
16,TRBJ2-1,TRBV5-1,TRBD2,CASSPTSGGTNNEQFF